Listed below are T cell receptor beta chains from one sample, sequenced in a study of cytotoxic CD8 clonotypes in ibrutinib-treated CLL. Profiling relied on immunoSEQ multiplex PCR, and the TCRdb table lists in-frame clones only, not all of them. The data contain 100,000 to 150,000 clones, 80% to 90% of them singletons. Sequences were derived from PBMCs, sampled after 24 months of ibrutinib treatment. The receptors stem from a human donor with chronic lymphocytic leukemia. Both conserved end residues are trimmed from each CDR3.

j_call,v_call,cdr3_aa
TRBJ2-2,TRBV6-4,ASSPYTGELF
TRBJ1-4,TRBV7-9,ASSPQTPGGTEKLF
TRBJ2-5,TRBV4-1,ASSQEGLGTQY
TRBJ2-7,TRBV11-3,ASSLAGGPSYEQY
TRBJ2-6,TRBV5-1,ASSLRVNSGANVLT
TRBJ2-3,TRBV9,ASSVMGGQATDTQY
TRBJ2-7,TRBV6-4,AIPNPRDRVPNVSYEQY
TRBJ1-2,TRBV6-6,ASSSTGAGGYT
TRBJ2-6,TRBV7-2,ASSRDSSSGANVLT
TRBJ2-2,TRBV4-3,ASSQATGVTGELF
TRBJ2-2,TRBV10-3,ASGTENNAGELF
TRBJ1-1,TRBV5-1,ASSQGQGTEAF
TRBJ2-5,TRBV5-5,ASRPEGARETQY
TRBJ1-5,TRBV6-6,ASSFGDQPQH
TRBJ2-7,TRBV5-4,ASSGTGLAPREQY
TRBJ2-7,TRBV4-2,ASSFGDSSYEQY
TRBJ1-1,TRBV25-1,ASSEYYVGDREAF
TRBJ2-7,TRBV27,ASSFRRDYEQY
TRBJ1-4,TRBV19,ASSPRDTTNEKLF
TRBJ2-7,TRBV27,ASSFRRSNYEQY
TRBJ2-3,TRBV6-6,ASSLMTLADTQY
TRBJ2-2,TRBV7-3,ASSSDSYTGELF
TRBJ2-1,TRBV7-9,ASSLEGRRTGSYNEQF
TRBJ2-2,TRBV11-3,ASSSPPREGRTGELF
TRBJ2-2,TRBV4-3,ASSQAALPPGELF
TRBJ2-4,TRBV19,ASIERVAKNIQY
TRBJ2-5,TRBV5-5,ASSRDQGAGWTQY
TRBJ2-5,TRBV18,ASSPGRANQETQY
TRBJ1-2,TRBV7-9,ASSLEDRGNGYT
TRBJ2-3,TRBV28,ASSLFFGEDGTDTQY
TRBJ1-5,TRBV28,ASSSTGTYNRERQPQH